These T cell receptor beta chains were read from a single sample in a study of T cells after yellow fever vaccination. TCRdb re-called the 5' RACE reads with MiXCR, one entry per CDR3 protein. The table lists hundreds of thousands of distinct CDR3 sequences, 8.7% of them singletons. This sample comprised CD4+ T cells sorted from PBMCs, obtained 5 days after the yellow fever booster vaccination. The receptors come from a man aged 18 to 35 who received the YFV17D yellow fever vaccine. The CDR3 runs from the conserved cysteine through the conserved F or W. A D gene is named only where the DNA matches it firmly. A clone size is listed for some rows: how often the clone was seen (once, few, many), or a class if it is expanded.

j_call clone_size d_call v_call cdr3_aa cdr3_nt
TRBJ1-2 few TRBD1 TRBV4-3 CASSQHRGSGYGYTF TGCGCCAGCAGCCAACACAGGGGATCGGGCTATGGCTACACCTTC
TRBJ1-1 few TRBD1 TRBV18 CASSPTYRGVSEAFF TGTGCCAGCTCACCGACGTACAGGGGAGTATCTGAAGCTTTCTTT
TRBJ1-6 many . TRBV6-5 CASSYFSGPSRNSPLHF TGTGCCAGCAGTTACTTTTCGGGACCCTCTCGGAATTCACCCCTCCACTTT
TRBJ1-5 . TRBD1 TRBV20-1 CSAPDRGISQPQHF TGCAGTGCACCGGACAGGGGAATTAGTCAGCCCCAGCATTTT
TRBJ1-2 many . TRBV5-1 CASSLDRSSRTYGYTF TGCGCCAGCAGCTTGGATCGTTCTAGTCGGACCTATGGCTACACCTTC
TRBJ2-5 . TRBD2 TRBV7-9 CASSVLAGGQETQYF TGTGCCAGCAGCGTCCTAGCGGGGGGCCAAGAGACCCAGTACTTC
TRBJ2-7 . TRBD1 TRBV6-5 CASSYSPGQVIYEQYF TGTGCCAGCAGTTACTCTCCGGGACAGGTCATCTACGAGCAGTACTTC
TRBJ2-5 few . TRBV7-2 CASSLGSTDQETQYF TGTGCCAGCAGCTTAGGGAGTACAGATCAAGAGACCCAGTACTTC
TRBJ1-4 few . TRBV5-1 CASSLDSIQEKLFF TGCGCCAGCAGCTTGGACTCCATTCAGGAAAAACTGTTTTTT
TRBJ2-1 many . TRBV7-9 CASSLTGTLGAF TGTGCCAGCAGCTTAACCGGGACCTTAGGGGCTTTC
TRBJ1-1 . . TRBV12-3/TRBV12-4 CASRSSGDTSGAFF TGTGCCAGCAGGTCCTCAGGGGATACGAGCGGAGCTTTCTTT
TRBJ2-5 . . TRBV4-2 CASSPEARETQYF TGTGCCAGCAGCCCCGAGGCGAGGGAGACCCAGTACTTC
TRBJ2-3 . TRBD2 TRBV7-8 CASSHERGSTDTQYF TGTGCCAGCAGCCATGAGCGGGGGAGCACAGATACGCAGTATTTT
TRBJ2-1 many . TRBV28 CASRDGIYNEQFF TGTGCCAGCCGGGACGGAATTTACAATGAGCAGTTCTTC
TRBJ1-1 many . TRBV5-1 CASSLDSLNTEAFF TGCGCCAGCAGCTTGGATTCTCTTAACACTGAAGCTTTCTTT
TRBJ1-2 . TRBD1 TRBV5-4 CASSLPGGQGYGYTF TGTGCCAGCAGCTTACCAGGGGGCCAGGGCTATGGCTACACCTTC
TRBJ1-2 few . TRBV6-6 CASSLPGAGLGYTF TGTGCCAGCAGCCTCCCAGGGGCGGGTCTCGGCTACACCTTC
TRBJ1-3 . . TRBV29-1 CSVYQSSGNTIYF TGCAGCGTTTACCAGTCCTCTGGAAACACCATATATTTT
TRBJ1-1 few . TRBV30 CAWSGWGAGNTEAFF TGTGCCTGGAGTGGCTGGGGGGCGGGTAACACTGAAGCTTTCTTT
TRBJ1-2 few TRBD1 TRBV12-3/TRBV12-4 CASSPSEGAGGYTF TGTGCCAGCAGTCCTTCGGAGGGGGCCGGTGGCTACACCTTC
TRBJ2-3 . TRBD2 TRBV5-1 CASSPGLAGLDTQYF TGCGCCAGCAGCCCGGGACTAGCGGGACTGGATACGCAGTATTTT
TRBJ1-5 few TRBD1 TRBV4-2 CASSSPQGASNQPQHF TGTGCCAGCAGCTCCCCTCAGGGGGCTAGCAATCAGCCCCAGCATTTT
TRBJ2-5 few TRBD1 TRBV20-1 CSGDRSPETQYF TGCAGTGGGGACAGATCCCCGGAGACCCAGTACTTC
TRBJ1-3 . . TRBV9 CASSPGQLSSGNTIYF TGTGCCAGCAGCCCGGGGCAGTTGAGCTCTGGAAACACCATATATTTT
TRBJ1-1 . TRBD1 TRBV4-2 CASSQEQGITTEAFF TGTGCCAGCAGCCAAGAACAGGGGATTACCACTGAAGCTTTCTTT
TRBJ1-2 few . TRBV21-1 CASSSRQGIYGYTF TGTGCCAGCAGCAGTCGGCAGGGAATCTATGGCTACACCTTC
TRBJ2-2 few . TRBV5-1 CASSLLTGANTGELFF TGCGCCAGCAGCTTGTTAACAGGCGCGAACACCGGGGAGCTGTTTTTT
TRBJ2-5 few . TRBV9 CASSVAGGGETQYF TGTGCCAGCAGCGTAGCCGGGGGAGGAGAGACCCAGTACTTC
TRBJ2-1 . . TRBV20-1 CSARPPRRTDEQFF TGCAGTGCTAGACCTCCCCGGCGGACCGATGAGCAGTTCTTC
TRBJ2-3 . . TRBV6-6 CASSYSNSVDTQYF TGTGCCAGCAGTTACTCGAATTCGGTAGATACGCAGTATTTT
TRBJ2-3 . . TRBV20-1 CSYYVNTDTQYF TGCAGTTACTACGTTAACACAGATACGCAGTATTTT
TRBJ2-3 few TRBD1 TRBV11-1 CASSGTGVRDLRSRRTQYF TGTGCCAGCAGCGGAACAGGGGTCCGAGACTTACGTAGCCGACGAACGCAGTATTTT
TRBJ2-7 many TRBD2 TRBV20-1 CSAWTSVSSYEQYF TGCAGTGCTTGGACTAGCGTCAGCTCCTACGAGCAGTACTTC
TRBJ2-7 . . TRBV13 CASSLEGARGEQYF TGTGCCAGCAGCTTAGAGGGGGCGCGGGGGGAGCAGTACTTC
TRBJ1-1 . . TRBV3-1 CASSPRELNTEAFF TGTGCCAGCAGCCCCCGGGAGCTGAACACTGAAGCTTTCTTT
TRBJ1-5 few . TRBV12-5 CASGGRTNQPQHF TGTGCTAGTGGGGGACGGACAAATCAGCCCCAGCATTTT
TRBJ2-3 many . TRBV9 CASSAVSGDTQYF TGTGCCAGCAGCGCCGTGTCCGGAGATACGCAGTATTTT
TRBJ2-3 many . TRBV5-5 CASSSDLYQTTQYF TGTGCCAGCAGCTCCGACTTGTACCAGACGACGCAGTATTTT
TRBJ1-1 . . TRBV20-1 CSARAGSENTEAFF TGCAGTGCTAGAGCCGGTAGTGAGAACACTGAAGCTTTCTTT
TRBJ1-1 few . TRBV5-5 CASSREWVNTEAFF TGTGCCAGCAGCCGTGAATGGGTGAACACTGAAGCTTTCTTT
TRBJ2-3 few TRBD2 TRBV29-1 CSVLLAGGMPSTDTQYF TGCAGCGTCCTTCTAGCGGGGGGGATGCCTAGCACAGATACGCAGTATTTT
TRBJ1-2 many TRBD1 TRBV11-2 CASSLDGGTGAYGYTF TGTGCCAGCAGCTTAGATGGGGGGACAGGGGCCTATGGCTACACCTTC
TRBJ2-5 few TRBD2 TRBV7-9 CASSIVSSGQATQYF TGTGCCAGCAGCATCGTTTCTAGCGGCCAGGCGACCCAGTACTTC
TRBJ2-3 . . TRBV6-6 CASSSVPTTGYF TGTGCCAGCAGTTCTGTACCGACGACAGGGTATTTT
TRBJ1-4 many TRBD1 TRBV20-1 CSARDGGDSERGKLFF TGCAGTGCTAGAGATGGAGGGGACAGCGAGCGGGGAAAACTGTTTTTT
TRBJ2-3 . TRBD1 TRBV25-1 CASSDWGTGSTDTQYF TGTGCCAGCAGCGATTGGGGGACAGGGAGCACAGATACGCAGTATTTT